The clone carrying this TCR beta chain was seen once. The antigen remains unidentified. The authors sorted CD4+ naive, central memory, regulatory and stem cell-like memory cells via CD45RO/CCR7/CD25/CD127/CD95/CD27. This specimen belongs to a study of beta chain features in type 1 diabetes. Notes on the study in general: Significant though moderate, a shortening of TCRB CDR3s appeared in all four CD4+ subsets of Type 1 diabetes patients. Patients showed naive, central memory and Treg TCRB repertoires that appeared more similar than those of healthy donors.

Of the isolated RNA, all was reverse transcribed, and so the sequenced material was expressed TCRB transcripts. Sequencing was performed with immunoSEQ multiplex PCR; in TCRdb, only in-frame clones are kept and a portion is missing. The data contain tens of thousands of clones, 40% to 65% of them singletons. Germline CDR1 and CDR2: MNHEY and SVGAGI. V lost 6 bases and J 3 bases, leaving 9 bases between the germline ends. The CDR3 loop spans 13 amino acids. This TCR came from a woman aged 40 to 50 with type 1 diabetes. The gene calls are TRBV6-5 and TRBJ1-5; tentative D call: TRBD1 (6 bases). The sequenced material came from Tregs from blood. CDR3 in DNA: TGTGCCAGCAGGGACAGCTTCAATCAGCCCCAGCATTTT. It translates to CASRDSFNQPQHF.